This T cell receptor beta chain was observed in a study of T cell repertoires in cytomegalovirus infection. Study as a whole: CMV epitopes, recently identified HLA-C-restricted and well-studied HLA-B-restricted, were used. Indications came from public TCR beta signatures; they pointed to CMV infection and to a matching HLA type.

Findings and caveats of the study: There were carriers of CMV plus the relevant HLA, and cumulative public TCR beta family frequency identified them. HLA-C-restricted CMV clonotypes gave the most frequent clonotype in two of eight donors.

V gave up 5 bases and J gave up 2 bases; unmatched junction bases: 5. This CDR3 has 16 amino acids. A note on this clonotype: The antigen remains undetermined.

One entry per CDR3 protein, called by TCRdb with MiXCR from the reads. The sample gives fewer than 85,000 distinct CDR3 sequences, approximately 45% of which show up once; more than 80% is in the top ten. This clonotype was sampled from a human donor in good health (CMV status not recorded). Some clones in this sample may be carry-over from other donors' samples. The chain is built from TRBV12-3 or TRBV12-4 and TRBJ2-1, with 11 bases identical to TRBD2. Material: CD8+ T cells from cultured PBMCs, obtained from culture after CMV antigen stimulation. The CDR3 loop reads CASSDRLAGPYNEQFF. CDR3 nucleotide sequence: TGTGCCAGCAGTGACAGACTAGCGGGGCCCTACAATGAGCAGTTCTTC.